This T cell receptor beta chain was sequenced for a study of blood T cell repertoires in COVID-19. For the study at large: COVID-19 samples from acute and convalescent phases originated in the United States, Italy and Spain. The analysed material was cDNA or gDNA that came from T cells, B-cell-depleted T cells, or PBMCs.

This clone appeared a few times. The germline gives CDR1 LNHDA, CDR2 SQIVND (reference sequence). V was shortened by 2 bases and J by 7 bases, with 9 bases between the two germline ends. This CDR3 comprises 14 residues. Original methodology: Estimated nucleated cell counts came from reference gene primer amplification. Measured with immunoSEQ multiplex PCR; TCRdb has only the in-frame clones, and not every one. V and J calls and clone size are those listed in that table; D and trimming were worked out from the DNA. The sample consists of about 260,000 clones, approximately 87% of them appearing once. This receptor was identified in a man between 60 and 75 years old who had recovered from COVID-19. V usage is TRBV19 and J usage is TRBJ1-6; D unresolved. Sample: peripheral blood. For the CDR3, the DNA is TGTGCCAGTAGTATACCCGGGATAAATTCACCCCTCCACTTT. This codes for CASSIPGINSPLHF.